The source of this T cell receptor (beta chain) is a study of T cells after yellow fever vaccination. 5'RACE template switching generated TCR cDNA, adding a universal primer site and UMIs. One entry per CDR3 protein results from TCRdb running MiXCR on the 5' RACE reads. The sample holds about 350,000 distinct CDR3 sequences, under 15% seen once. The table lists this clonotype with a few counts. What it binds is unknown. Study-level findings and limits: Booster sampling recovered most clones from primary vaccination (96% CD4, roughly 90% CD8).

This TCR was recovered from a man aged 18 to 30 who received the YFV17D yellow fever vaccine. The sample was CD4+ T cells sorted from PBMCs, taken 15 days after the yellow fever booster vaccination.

CDR3 sequence reads: CARDRGHNEQFF. The CDR3 DNA follows: TGTGCCAGGGACAGGGGGCACAATGAGCAGTTCTTC. This chain connects TRBV9 to TRBJ2-1; 11 bases line up with TRBD1. The V and J ends lost 8 bases and 5 bases, in that order; junction bases with no gene match: 0. Germline loops: CDR1 SGDLS, CDR2 YYNGEE. The length of the CDR3 is 12 residues.